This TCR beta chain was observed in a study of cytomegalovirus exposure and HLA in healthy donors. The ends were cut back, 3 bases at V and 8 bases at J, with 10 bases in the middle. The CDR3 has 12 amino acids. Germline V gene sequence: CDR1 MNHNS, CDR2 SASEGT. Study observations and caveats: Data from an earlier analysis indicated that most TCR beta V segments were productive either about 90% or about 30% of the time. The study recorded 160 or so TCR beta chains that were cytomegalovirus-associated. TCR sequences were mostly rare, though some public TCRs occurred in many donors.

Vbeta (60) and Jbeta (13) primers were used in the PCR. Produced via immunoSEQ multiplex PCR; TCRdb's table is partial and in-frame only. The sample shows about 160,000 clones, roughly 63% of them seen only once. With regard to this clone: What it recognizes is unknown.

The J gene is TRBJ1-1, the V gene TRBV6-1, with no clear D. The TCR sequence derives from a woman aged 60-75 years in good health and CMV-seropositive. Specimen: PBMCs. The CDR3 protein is CASSDTGFEAFF. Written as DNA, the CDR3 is TGTGCCAGCAGTGACACCGGGTTCGAAGCTTTCTTT.